Shown below are 32 T cell receptor beta chains from a single sample sequenced in a study of neoadjuvant nivolumab and ipilimumab in lung cancer. Sequencing was performed with immunoSEQ multiplex PCR; in TCRdb, only in-frame clones are kept and a portion is missing. Of under 20,000 clones in the sample, 87% are singletons; the top ten hold over 2%. Sequencing was performed on peripheral blood, taken before neoadjuvant nivolumab, alone or with ipilimumab. These TCRs come from an adult with non-small cell lung cancer.

V usage is TRBV18 and J usage is TRBJ2-7; D is unclear. The CDR3 contains 13 residues. V was shortened by 1 base and J by 6 bases, with 10 bases between the two germline ends. Germline V CDR1 and CDR2: KGHSH, LQKENI. As DNA, the CDR3 is TGTGCCAGCTCACCACAGGGCTCCCTCGAGCAGTACTTC. It yields the protein CASSPQGSLEQYF. Filled out from reference TRBV18 and TRBJ2-7, the complete variable domain reads NAGVMQNPRHLVRRRGQEARLRCSPMKGHSHVYWYRQLPEEGLKFMVYLQKENIIDESGMPKERFSAEFPKEGPSILRIQQVVRGDSAAYFCASSPQGSLEQYFGPGTRLTVT.

DNA of the CDR3: TGTGCCAGCAATAGGGACACCAAAGCTAACTATGGCTACACCTTC. Protein product: CASNRDTKANYGYTF. This chain uses TRBV2 with TRBJ1-2; a possible D gene is TRBD1 (6 bases). The CDR3 length is 15 residues. V was shortened by 7 bases and J by 0 bases, with 15 bases between the two germline ends. CDR1 and CDR2 from the germline V gene are SNHLY and FYNNEI.

The chain uses TRBV27 and TRBJ2-7; D is unclear. The CDR3 is 15 residues long. With 3 bases removed from V and 1 base from J, the gap between germline ends came to 13 bases. Germline loops: CDR1 MNHEY, CDR2 SMNVEV (reference sequence). CDR3 bases: TGTGCCAGCAGTTTGAAACTTTGGGGTTCCTACGAGCAGTACTTC. Amino acid sequence: CASSLKLWGSYEQYF.

The rearrangement joins TRBV6-6 to TRBJ1-1; possibly TRBD1 for D (5 bases). Germline V gene data show CDR1 as MNHNY and CDR2 as SVGAGI (reference sequence). V was clipped by 3 bases and J by 10 bases, with 12 bases between them. The CDR3 consists of 12 residues. Here the CDR3 reads CASSYTGGGAFF. Written as DNA, the CDR3 is TGTGCCAGCAGTTATACCGGGGGGGGAGCTTTCTTT.

V usage is TRBV9 and J usage is TRBJ2-1; 9 bases align to TRBD1. V was clipped by 0 bases and J by 5 bases; unmatched bases: 3. The CDR3 spans 15 residues. Per germline, CDR1 SGDLS and CDR2 YYNGEE. CDR3 bases: TGTGCCAGCAGCGTAGAGGACAGGGGAAACAATGAGCAGTTCTTC. Amino acids: CASSVEDRGNNEQFF.

V is TRBV5-6 and J is TRBJ1-1, with 8 bases fitting TRBD1. J gave up 3 bases and V 5 bases, and 6 bases lay outside the gene matches. Germline-derived CDR1 and CDR2 are SGHDT and YYEEEE. This CDR3 comprises 14 residues. CDR3 in DNA: TGTGCCAGCAGGTGGACAGGGAGAGACACTGAAGCTTTCTTT. This encodes CASRWTGRDTEAFF.

The chain uses TRBV9 and TRBJ2-7; D is uncertain. CDR3 length equals 15 residues. Trimming stripped 0 bases from V and 7 bases from J, with 17 bases between. The germline V gene encodes CDR1 SGDLS and CDR2 YYNGEE. CDR3 nucleotides: TGTGCCAGCAGCGTAGGGGCGACCACCTCCGGGGAGCAGTACTTC. Protein product: CASSVGATTSGEQYF.

This rearrangement joins TRBV7-6 to TRBJ2-1; TRBD1 aligns across 7 bases. The CDR3 runs 15 residues. CDR1 and CDR2 from the germline V gene are SGHVS and FNYEAQ. V shed 5 bases, J shed 0 bases, and the junction held 4 bases outside the gene matches. The CDR3 DNA reads as TGTGCCAGCAGCCAGACAGGGCCCTCCTACAATGAGCAGTTCTTC. Its protein is CASSQTGPSYNEQFF. Full variable domain (missing parts from reference TRBV7-6 and TRBJ2-1): GAGVSQSPRYKVTKRGQDVALRCDPISGHVSLYWYRQALGQGPEFLTYFNYEAQQDKSGLPNDRFSAERPEGSISTLTIQRTEQRDSAMYRCASSQTGPSYNEQFFGPGTRLTVL.

The V and J genes are TRBV18 and TRBJ1-2, with TRBD1 as a possible D gene (5 bases). Trimming took off 2 bases at V and 4 bases at J, with 11 bases between the two ends. This CDR3 comprises 14 residues. CDR1 and CDR2 (germline): KGHSH, LQKENI. Written as DNA, the CDR3 is TGTGCCAGCTCACCAGCGGGGGAAGGCTATGGCTACACCTTC. Its protein product is CASSPAGEGYGYTF.

The rearrangement joins TRBV11-2 to TRBJ2-6; D remains ambiguous. The CDR3 sequence is 17 residues long. Germline loops: CDR1 SGHAT, CDR2 FQNNGV. V lost 3 bases to trimming and J lost 0 bases, with 12 bases between them. CDR3 nucleotides: TGTGCCAGCAGCTTTCAGGCCAGAACCTCTGGGGCCAACGTCCTGACTTTC. Amino acids: CASSFQARTSGANVLTF.

This rearrangement joins TRBV9 to TRBJ2-7, with D maybe TRBD2 (6 bases). CDR3 length equals 15 residues. Trimming cost V 0 bases and J 6 bases, with 16 bases left between them. Germline CDR1 SGDLS, CDR2 YYNGEE. CDR3: CASSVGREAGSEQYF. The CDR3 DNA reads as TGTGCCAGCAGCGTAGGCAGGGAGGCCGGCTCCGAGCAGTACTTC.

This clone was counted a few times. This chain uses TRBV25-1 with TRBJ1-2; TRBD1 matches 7 bases. Germline CDR1 and CDR2: MGHDK and SYGVNS. The CDR3 sequence is 14 residues long. The ends lost 0 bases at V and 8 bases at J; junction bases unmatched: 6. The CDR3 DNA follows: TGTGCCAGCAGTGAATATGAAGGGGGCCGGGGCTACACCTTC. The encoded protein is CASSEYEGGRGYTF.

The rearrangement joins TRBV28 to TRBJ2-7, with D perhaps being TRBD1 or TRBD2 (5 bases each). CDR1 is MDHEN and CDR2 is SYDVKM in the germline V gene. Trimming took 1 base from V and 2 from J, leaving 18 bases between them. The CDR3 sequence is 17 residues long. The CDR3 DNA sequence: TGTGCCAGCAGTTTATACTACCCCGGGACCGACGCCTACGAGCAGTACTTC. Translating it yields CASSLYYPGTDAYEQYF. Full variable domain (missing parts from reference TRBV28 and TRBJ2-7): DVKVTQSSRYLVKRTGEKVFLECVQDMDHENMFWYRQDPGLGLRLIYFSYDVKMKEKGDIPEGYSVSREKKERFSLILESASTNQTSMYLCASSLYYPGTDAYEQYFGPGTRLTVT.

A few counts support this clone. V usage is TRBV30 and J usage is TRBJ2-3; D unclear. This CDR3 has 15 amino acids. The V and J ends lost 4 bases and 0 bases respectively, with 14 bases between them. Per germline, CDR1 GTSNPN and CDR2 SVGIG (reference sequence). The CDR3, as DNA: TGTGCCTGGAAGTTAGGCGGAGCTAGCACAGATACGCAGTATTTT. Translating it yields CAWKLGGASTDTQYF.

This clone was seen a single time. The V call is TRBV7-9, the J call TRBJ2-7; TRBD2 aligns across 8 bases. With 1 base clipped from V and 6 bases from J, the junction kept 11 bases outside the gene matches. Germline CDR1 SEHNR, CDR2 FQNEAQ (reference sequence). This CDR3 is 16 amino acids long. The CDR3 DNA reads TGTGCCAGCAGCTTAGTGAGACGGGAGGGCCGCGTCGAGCAGTACTTC. This translates into CASSLVRREGRVEQYF.

The gene calls are TRBV5-1 and TRBJ2-3; D is tentatively TRBD1 or TRBD2 (5 bases each). Deletions cut 1 base from V and 2 bases from J, with 11 bases between. This CDR3 region has 15 residues. Germline CDR1 and CDR2: SGHRS and YFSETQ. CDR3 sequence (DNA): TGCGCCAGCAGCTTGCCGATGGGGGTCACAGATACGCAGTATTTT. Amino acid sequence: CASSLPMGVTDTQYF.

The J gene is TRBJ1-4, the V gene TRBV18; 8 bases map to TRBD1. The CDR3 length is 18 residues. J lost 4 bases, V lost 2 bases, and 12 bases had no gene match. CDR1 is KGHSH and CDR2 is LQKENI in the germline V gene. The CDR3 loop is CASSPFSQGASGNEKLFF. The CDR3 region has the DNA TGTGCCAGCTCACCATTTTCTCAGGGGGCTTCGGGTAATGAAAAACTGTTTTTT.

The J gene is TRBJ2-1, the V gene TRBV7-2, with 8 positions matching TRBD2. This CDR3 is 15 amino acids long. Per the germline V gene, CDR1 is SGHTA and CDR2 is FQGNSA. The V gene end was trimmed by 6 bases and the J gene end by 2 bases; junction bases not matched to a gene: 6. Here the CDR3 reads CASSQSGRTYNEQFF. The CDR3 DNA reads as TGTGCCAGCAGTCAGAGCGGGAGAACCTACAATGAGCAGTTCTTC.

This clone came up a few times. This chain joins TRBV2 and TRBJ2-7, with D perhaps TRBD2 (5 bases). CDR1 and CDR2 (germline): SNHLY, FYNNEI. The CDR3 is made up of 14 amino acids. Trimming cost V 6 bases and J 5 bases, with 17 bases left between them. The CDR3: CASSYGPGIDEQYF. In DNA form, the CDR3 reads TGTGCCAGCAGCTACGGACCGGGGATCGACGAGCAGTACTTC. Combining the CDR3 with reference TRBV2 and TRBJ2-7 gives the whole variable domain EPEVTQTPSHQVTQMGQEVILRCVPISNHLYFYWYRQILGQKVEFLVSFYNNEISEKSEIFDDQFSVERPDGSNFTLKIRSTKLEDSAMYFCASSYGPGIDEQYFGPGTRLTVT.

This clone was picked up one time. The chain carries TRBV7-2 and TRBJ2-2; D gene uncertain. CDR1 and CDR2 (germline): SGHTA, FQGNSA. Trimming left V 2 bases short and J 4 bases short, with 8 bases between. This CDR3 comprises 14 residues. The CDR3 spells CASSLLLGTGELFF. In DNA form, the CDR3 reads TGTGCCAGCAGCTTACTCTTAGGCACCGGGGAGCTGTTTTTT.

The chain joins TRBV14 to TRBJ1-2; no clear D. V was pared by 4 bases and J by 3 bases, with 6 bases between. The length of the CDR3 is 12 residues. The germline CDR1 and CDR2 sequences are SGHDN and FVKESK. The CDR3 DNA follows: TGTGCCAGCAGCCTCCCGGACTATGGCTACACCTTC. Its translation is CASSLPDYGYTF.

The chain is built from TRBV7-9 and TRBJ1-2; D gene ambiguous. The CDR3 extends over 14 amino acids. Trimming removed 1 base at V and 2 bases at J, with 8 bases between. The germline CDR1 and CDR2 sequences are SEHNR and FQNEAQ (reference sequence). CDR3 nucleotides: TGTGCCAGCAGCTTAGGGGCAGCAAACTATGGCTACACCTTC. It is translated as CASSLGAANYGYTF.

This clone showed up just a few times. J is TRBJ1-1 and V is TRBV29-1, with 9 bases aligning to TRBD1. This CDR3 spans 12 amino acids. V trimming: 3 bases; J trimming: 10 bases; junction bases outside the gene matches: 6. Germline CDR1 and CDR2: SQVTM and ANQGSEA. This chain's CDR3 is CSVETGGYGAFF. In nucleotides, the CDR3 is TGCAGCGTTGAGACAGGGGGATACGGAGCTTTCTTT.

As DNA, the CDR3 is TGCGCCAGCAGCCAAGGTGCAGGGTGGCAGCCCCAGCATTTT. Translation gives CASSQGAGWQPQHF. The chain couples TRBV4-1 to TRBJ1-5, with D perhaps matching TRBD1 (5 bases). V was trimmed by 1 base and J by 7 bases, leaving 11 bases between them. Per germline, CDR1 MGHRA and CDR2 YSYEKL. CDR3 length equals 14 residues.

The chain couples TRBV18 to TRBJ2-5; 7 bases are shared with TRBD2. Trimming at V came to 3 bases and at J to 7 bases, leaving 14 bases not matched to a gene. The CDR3 runs to 16 residues. CDR1 and CDR2 from the germline V gene are KGHSH and LQKENI. CDR3 amino acids: CASSPGASGAGGTQYF. Here the CDR3 DNA reads TGTGCCAGCTCACCTGGCGCTAGCGGCGCAGGCGGGACCCAGTACTTC.

This clone was recorded a few times. This chain connects TRBV6-5 to TRBJ1-5; 7 bases match TRBD1. The V segment lost 6 bases and the J segment 3 bases; nucleotides outside the gene matches: 2. Looked up from germline, CDR1 is MNHEY and CDR2 is SVGAGI. The CDR3 contains 13 residues. The DNA of the CDR3 is TGTGCCAGCAGGACAGGGACCAATCAGCCCCAGCATTTT. Protein sequence: CASRTGTNQPQHF.

The CDR3 region has the DNA TGTGCCAGCTCACCACCGTCGCGGGGATTGAACACTGAAGCTTTCTTT. Its protein is CASSPPSRGLNTEAFF. The V call is TRBV18, the J call TRBJ1-1; no clear D. The CDR3 totals 16 residues. Germline V gene sequence: CDR1 KGHSH, CDR2 LQKENI. V lost 0 bases and J lost 0, with 11 bases in between.

This chain joins TRBV10-2 and TRBJ2-7; D uncertain. Between the trimmed V and J ends, which lost 8 bases and 3 bases, there was a span of 11 bases. CDR1 WSHSY and CDR2 SAAADI come from the germline V gene. The length of the CDR3 is 12 residues. Written as DNA, the CDR3 is TGCGCCAGCCGAACCAGGTTCTACGAGCAGTACTTC. It codes for CASRTRFYEQYF.

This rearrangement joins TRBV6-5 to TRBJ1-2; D is perhaps TRBD1 (6 bases). The CDR3 has 14 amino acids. Germline V CDR1 and CDR2: MNHEY, SVGAGI. V was trimmed by 0 bases and J by 3 bases, leaving 8 bases between them. CDR3 nucleotides: TGTGCCAGCAGTTACTCGAGGGGGGACTATGGCTACACCTTC. It specifies CASSYSRGDYGYTF.

The chain carries TRBV5-1 and TRBJ1-1, with D unclear. This CDR3 is built from 13 residues. Between the trimmed V and J ends, which lost 4 bases and 0 bases, there was a span of 7 bases. Germline-derived CDR1 and CDR2 are SGHRS and YFSETQ. CDR3 loop: CASSPSMNTEAFF. As DNA, the CDR3 is TGCGCCAGCAGCCCTTCGATGAACACTGAAGCTTTCTTT.

The chain is built from TRBV5-1 and TRBJ2-7, with unresolved D. Germline values: CDR1 SGHRS, CDR2 YFSETQ. Trimming shortened V by 0 bases and J by 4 bases, and 8 bases separated the two germline ends. This CDR3 is built from 13 residues. The CDR3 reads CASSLDSRYEQYF. Here the CDR3 DNA reads TGCGCCAGCAGCTTGGACAGCCGGTACGAGCAGTACTTC.

CDR3 sequence reads: CASSKTGTKDYNEQFF. In DNA, the CDR3 is TGCGCCAGCAGCAAAACCGGGACAAAAGATTACAATGAGCAGTTCTTC. This sequence joins TRBV5-1 and TRBJ2-1, with a weak D call TRBD1 (6 bases). CDR3 length: 16 residues. With 4 bases removed from V and 4 bases from J, the gap between germline ends came to 18 bases. In germline, CDR1 is SGHRS, CDR2 YFSETQ.